These 9 T cell receptor beta chains share one sample of origin, sequenced in a study of T cells in severe cutaneous drug reactions. Libraries were made by iRepertoire multiplex PCR with TCR subtype-specific primers for bulk and single-cell sequencing. TCRdb reanalyzed the multiplex PCR reads and collapses them to one entry per CDR3 protein, without DNA. This sample's table reports about 1,900 distinct CDR3 sequences. The patients sequenced had a carbamazepine-induced Stevens-Johnson syndrome or toxic epidermal necrolysis reaction. Sequenced input: PBMCs. These receptor sequences come from a human donor with Stevens-Johnson syndrome, a severe cutaneous drug reaction.

Frequency places this clonotype as medium-sized (0.01 to 0.1%). The chain employs TRBV28 and TRBJ1-2; checking the TCRdb D call of TRBD1 is not possible without DNA. The germline V gene encodes CDR1 MDHEN and CDR2 SYDVKM. The CDR3 runs 13 residues. The CDR3 protein is CASRGQGNYGYTF.

This clonotype is deemed medium-sized by its frequency. The chain couples TRBV7-2 to TRBJ2-1. This CDR3 region has 12 residues. From germline, CDR1 is SGHTA and CDR2 FQGNSA. CDR3 region: CASSLAYNEQFF.

This clonotype shows up as medium-sized by frequency. This rearrangement joins TRBV18 to TRBJ1-5; lacking DNA, the TRBD1 call made by TCRdb goes unchecked. This CDR3 spans 16 amino acids. The germline V gene encodes CDR1 KGHSH and CDR2 LQKENI. CDR3: CASSPPGTGGYQPQHF.

This clonotype is classed as medium-sized by frequency. This chain joins TRBV12-3 or TRBV12-4 and TRBJ1-4. The CDR3 contains 14 residues. CDR3 protein: CASSFRGNYEKLFF.

The rearrangement links TRBV7-9 to TRBJ2-1. This CDR3 region has 13 residues. In germline, CDR1 is SEHNR, CDR2 FQNEAQ (reference sequence). The CDR3 protein is CASSPPAYNEQFF.

V and J are TRBV30 and TRBJ2-5; no DNA is available, so the TRBD1 call from TCRdb remains unchecked. The CDR3 consists of 13 residues. Germline loops: CDR1 GTSNPN, CDR2 SVGIG (reference sequence). This CDR3 reads CAWSITGAETQYF.

By frequency, this clonotype registers medium-sized. The chain uses TRBV7-6 and TRBJ2-1; TCRdb outputs TRBD1, but without DNA this stays unchecked. Germline V gene sequence: CDR1 SGHVS, CDR2 FNYEAQ. This CDR3 contains 14 residues. The CDR3 region is CASSSGQSHNEQFF.

CDR3 protein: CSAHNPRTGTEAFF. V is TRBV20-1 and J is TRBJ1-1; TCRdb selects TRBD1, and the lack of DNA leaves this call unchecked. Germline CDR1 and CDR2: DFQATT and SNEGSKA (reference sequence). This CDR3 is built from 14 residues.

This clonotype registers medium-sized by frequency. CDR3: CASSYDTYNEQFF. The V and J genes are TRBV5-1 and TRBJ2-1. CDR1 and CDR2 (germline): SGHRS, YFSETQ. This CDR3 has 13 residues.